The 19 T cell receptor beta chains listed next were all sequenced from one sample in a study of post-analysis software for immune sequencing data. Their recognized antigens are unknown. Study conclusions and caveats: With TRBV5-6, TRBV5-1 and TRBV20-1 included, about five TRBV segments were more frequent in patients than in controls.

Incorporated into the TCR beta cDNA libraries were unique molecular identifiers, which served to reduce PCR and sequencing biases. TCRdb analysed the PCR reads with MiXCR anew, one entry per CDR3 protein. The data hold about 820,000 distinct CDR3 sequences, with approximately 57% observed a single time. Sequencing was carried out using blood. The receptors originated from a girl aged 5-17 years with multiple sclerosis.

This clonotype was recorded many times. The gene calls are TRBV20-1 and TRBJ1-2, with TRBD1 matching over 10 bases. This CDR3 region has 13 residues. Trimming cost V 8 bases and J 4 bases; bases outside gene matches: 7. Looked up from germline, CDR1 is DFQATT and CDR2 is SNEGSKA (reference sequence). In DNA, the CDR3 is TGCAGTCCTCGGGACAGGGGCCCCTATGGCTACACCTTC. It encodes CSPRDRGPYGYTF.

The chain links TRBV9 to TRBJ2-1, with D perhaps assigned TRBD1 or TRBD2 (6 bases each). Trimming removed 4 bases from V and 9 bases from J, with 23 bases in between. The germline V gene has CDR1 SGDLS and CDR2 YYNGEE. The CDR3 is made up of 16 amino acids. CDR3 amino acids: CASSPMGGLGTSEQFF. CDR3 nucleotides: TGTGCCAGCAGCCCGATGGGGGGCCTTGGGACAAGTGAGCAGTTCTTC.

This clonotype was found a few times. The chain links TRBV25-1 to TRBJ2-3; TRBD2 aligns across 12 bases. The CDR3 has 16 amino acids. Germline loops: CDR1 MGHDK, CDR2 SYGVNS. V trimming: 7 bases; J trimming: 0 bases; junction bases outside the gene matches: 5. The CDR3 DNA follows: TGTGCCAGCACCGGACTAGCGGGACCTAGCACAGATACGCAGTATTTT. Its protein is CASTGLAGPSTDTQYF. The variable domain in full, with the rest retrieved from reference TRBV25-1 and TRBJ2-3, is EADIYQTPRYLVIGTGKKITLECSQTMGHDKMYWYQQDPGMELHLIHYSYGVNSTEKGDLSSESTVSRIRTEHFPLTLESARPSHTSQYLCASTGLAGPSTDTQYFGPGTRLTVL.

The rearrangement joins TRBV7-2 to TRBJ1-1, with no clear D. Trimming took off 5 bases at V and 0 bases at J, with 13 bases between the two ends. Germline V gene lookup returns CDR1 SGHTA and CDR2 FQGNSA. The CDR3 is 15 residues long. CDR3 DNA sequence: TGTGCCAGCAGCCCACGGGCGAACCTGAACACTGAAGCTTTCTTT. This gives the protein CASSPRANLNTEAFF.

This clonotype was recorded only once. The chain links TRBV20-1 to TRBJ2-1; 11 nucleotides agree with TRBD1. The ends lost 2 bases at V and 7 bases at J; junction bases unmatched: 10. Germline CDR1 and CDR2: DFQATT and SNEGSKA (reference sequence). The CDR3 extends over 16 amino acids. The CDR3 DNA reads TGCAGTGCTAGAACGAACCGGGACAGGGGGAGAAATGAGCAGTTCTTC. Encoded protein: CSARTNRDRGRNEQFF.

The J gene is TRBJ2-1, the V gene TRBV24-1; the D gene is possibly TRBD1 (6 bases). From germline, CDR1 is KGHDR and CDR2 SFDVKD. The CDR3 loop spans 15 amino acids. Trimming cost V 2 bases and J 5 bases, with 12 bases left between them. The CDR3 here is CATSDSWTANNEQFF. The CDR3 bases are TGTGCCACCAGTGATTCCTGGACAGCAAACAATGAGCAGTTCTTC.

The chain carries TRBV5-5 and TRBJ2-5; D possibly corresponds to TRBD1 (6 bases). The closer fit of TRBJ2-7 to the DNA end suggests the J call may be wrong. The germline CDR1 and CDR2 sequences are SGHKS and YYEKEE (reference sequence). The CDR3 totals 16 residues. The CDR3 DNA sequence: TGTGCCAGCAGCCGCGGACAGCCTATCCTGAGCTACGAGCAGTACTTC. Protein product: CASSRGQPILSYEQYF.

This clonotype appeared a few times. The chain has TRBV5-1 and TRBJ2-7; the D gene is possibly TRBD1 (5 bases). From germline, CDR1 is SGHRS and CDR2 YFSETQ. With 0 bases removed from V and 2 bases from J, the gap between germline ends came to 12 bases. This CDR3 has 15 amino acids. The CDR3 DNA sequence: TGCGCCAGCAGCTTGGTGAGGACCAGGGCCTACGAGCAGTACTTC. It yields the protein CASSLVRTRAYEQYF.

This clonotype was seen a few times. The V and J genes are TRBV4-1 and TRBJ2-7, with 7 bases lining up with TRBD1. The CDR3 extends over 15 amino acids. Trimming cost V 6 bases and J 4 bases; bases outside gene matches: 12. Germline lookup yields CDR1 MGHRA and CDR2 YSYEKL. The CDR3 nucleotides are TGCGCCAGCAGGCAACACCCTGACAGGGCGTACGAGCAGTACTTC. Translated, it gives CASRQHPDRAYEQYF.

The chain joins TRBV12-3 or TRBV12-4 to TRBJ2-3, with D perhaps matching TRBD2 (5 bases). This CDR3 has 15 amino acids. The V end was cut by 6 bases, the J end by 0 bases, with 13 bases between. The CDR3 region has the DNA TGTGCCAGCAGGGAGCGCACTAGGAGCACAGATACGCAGTATTTT. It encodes CASRERTRSTDTQYF.

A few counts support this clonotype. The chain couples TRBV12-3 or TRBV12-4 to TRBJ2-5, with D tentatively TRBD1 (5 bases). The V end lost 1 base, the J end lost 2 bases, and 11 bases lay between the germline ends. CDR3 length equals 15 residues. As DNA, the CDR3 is TGTGCCAGCAGTTTAGGGCAGGGCTTACAAGAGACCCAGTACTTC. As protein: CASSLGQGLQETQYF.

The CDR3 DNA sequence: TGTGCCAGCAGCCAAGAGTCTAGCGGGGTCTACAATGAGCAGTTCTTC. It codes for CASSQESSGVYNEQFF. The J gene is TRBJ2-1, the V gene TRBV3-1; TRBD2 agrees at 9 bases. This CDR3 is built from 16 residues. V trimming: 0 bases; J trimming: 3 bases; junction bases outside the gene matches: 3. CDR1 and CDR2 (germline): LGHDT, YNNKEL (reference sequence).

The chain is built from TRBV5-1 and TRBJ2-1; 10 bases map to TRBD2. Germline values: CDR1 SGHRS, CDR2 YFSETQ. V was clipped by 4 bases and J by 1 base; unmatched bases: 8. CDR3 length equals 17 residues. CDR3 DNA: TGCGCCAGCAGCCTTGGTCGAGCGGGAGGGTCCTACAATGAGCAGTTCTTC. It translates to CASSLGRAGGSYNEQFF.

CDR3 DNA: TGTGCCAGCAGCTTAGGGGGGACAGGGTCTGAAGCTTTCTTT. Encoded protein: CASSLGGTGSEAFF. The chain carries TRBV7-2 and TRBJ1-1; 9 bases map to TRBD1. The CDR3 has 14 residues. The V segment lost 1 base and the J segment 6 bases; nucleotides outside the gene matches: 3. Germline V gives CDR1 SGHTA, CDR2 FQGNSA.

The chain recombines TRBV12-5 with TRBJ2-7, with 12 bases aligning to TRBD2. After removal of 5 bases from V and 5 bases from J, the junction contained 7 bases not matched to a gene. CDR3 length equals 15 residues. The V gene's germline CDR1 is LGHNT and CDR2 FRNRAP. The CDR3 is CASGKRLAGDDEQYF. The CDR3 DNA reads TGTGCTAGTGGTAAACGACTAGCGGGGGACGACGAGCAGTACTTC. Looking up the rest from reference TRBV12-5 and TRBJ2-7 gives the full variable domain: DARVTQTPRHKVTEMGQEVTMRCQPILGHNTVFWYRQTMMQGLELLAYFRNRAPLDDSGMPKDRFSAEMPDATLATLKIQPSEPRDSAVYFCASGKRLAGDDEQYFGPGTRLTVT.

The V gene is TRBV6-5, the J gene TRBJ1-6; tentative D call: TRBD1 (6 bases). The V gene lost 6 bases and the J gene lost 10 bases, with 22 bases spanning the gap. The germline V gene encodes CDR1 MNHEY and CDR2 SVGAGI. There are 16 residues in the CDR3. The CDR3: CASRPSQGRPGSPLHF. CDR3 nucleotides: TGTGCCAGCAGGCCCTCACAGGGACGTCCCGGGTCACCCCTCCACTTT.

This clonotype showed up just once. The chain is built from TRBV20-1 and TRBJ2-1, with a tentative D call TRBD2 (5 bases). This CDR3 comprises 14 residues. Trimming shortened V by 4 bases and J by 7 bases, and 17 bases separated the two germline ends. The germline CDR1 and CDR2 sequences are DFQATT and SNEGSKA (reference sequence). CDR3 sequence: CSAKDSYAPNEQFF. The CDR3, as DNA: TGCAGTGCTAAGGACTCCTACGCTCCTAATGAGCAGTTCTTC.

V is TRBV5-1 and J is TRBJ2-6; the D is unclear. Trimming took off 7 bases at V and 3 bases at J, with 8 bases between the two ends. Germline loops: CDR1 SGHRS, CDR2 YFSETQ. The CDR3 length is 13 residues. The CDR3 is CASVESGANVLTF. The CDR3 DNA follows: TGCGCCAGCGTAGAAAGTGGGGCCAACGTCCTGACTTTC.

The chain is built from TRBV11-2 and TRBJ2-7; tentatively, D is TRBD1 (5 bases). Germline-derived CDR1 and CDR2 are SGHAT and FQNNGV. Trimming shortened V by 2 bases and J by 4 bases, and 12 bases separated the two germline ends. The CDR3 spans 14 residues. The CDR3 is CASSLTPGIYEQYF. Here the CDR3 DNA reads TGTGCCAGCAGCTTAACTCCAGGGATTTACGAGCAGTACTTC.